The 3 T cell receptor beta chains in this list originate from one sample, sequenced in a study of blood T cells in healthy people across ages. With a J-beta primer mix and a sample-barcoded 5' primer, a second PCR ran roughly 6 to 11 cycles. TCRdb reanalysed the 5' RACE reads using MiXCR and keeps one entry per CDR3 protein. The data hold 1.8 million or so distinct CDR3 sequences, with roughly 43% observed a single time. Sequenced sample: blood. The receptors were gathered from a human donor in good health.

The V gene is TRBV10-3, the J gene TRBJ1-4; 10 bases agree with TRBD1. The CDR3 spans 17 residues. The V gene end was trimmed by 2 bases and the J gene end by 4 bases; junction bases not matched to a gene: 7. Germline-derived CDR1 and CDR2 are ENHRY and SYGVKD. The CDR3 nucleotides read TGTGCCATCAGTGAGGACAGGGGGCGAGTTAGTAATGAAAAACTGTTTTTT. This sequence encodes CAISEDRGRVSNEKLFF.

The table lists this clonotype with a few counts. The chain links TRBV12-3 or TRBV12-4 to TRBJ2-1, with a weak D call TRBD2 (6 bases). V was cut by 2 bases and J by 6 bases, with 11 bases left in between. CDR3 length: 14 amino acids. Here the CDR3 DNA reads TGTGCCAGCAGTTTATCGGAGGGAGGCAATGAGCAGTTCTTC. It translates to CASSLSEGGNEQFF.

V gene TRBV4-3 combines with J gene TRBJ2-3, with TRBD2 as a possible D gene (6 bases). V lost 0 bases and J 3 bases, leaving 13 bases between the germline ends. The germline gives CDR1 LGHNA, CDR2 YSLEER. This CDR3 region has 16 residues. The CDR3 region has the DNA TGCGCCAGCAGCCAAGACGGGGAGGACCCGACAGATACGCAGTATTTT. Residues: CASSQDGEDPTDTQYF.